This is a list of T cell receptor beta chains from one sample in a study of human T cells and chemical hapten exposure. TCRdb independently ran MiXCR on the RACE reads; one entry per CDR3 protein. The profile shows tens of thousands of distinct CDR3 sequences, around 10% of them singletons. The input for sequencing was whole blood, taken in connection with sensitization to the hapten diphenylcyclopropenone (DPC). Receptors were obtained from a woman aged 40 to 50 with alopecia areata. Some clones in this sample may be carry-over from other donors' samples. Both conserved end residues are part of each CDR3. Fields, in order: D gene, clone size, J gene, V gene, CDR3 DNA, CDR3 protein. The D gene is left open where the match is weak. Some rows have no size entry. The others give once, few or many, or a class for an expanded clone.

- many TRBJ2-6 TRBV7-9 TGTGCCAGCAGCTTAGGAGGTGGCTCTGGGGCCAACGTCCTGACTTTC CASSLGGGSGANVLTF
TRBD2 many TRBJ2-5 TRBV20-1 TGCAGTGCTAGTCGAGGCAGCGGGGGGACCCAAGAGACCCAGTACTTC CSASRGSGGTQETQYF
- few TRBJ2-1 TRBV7-9 TGTGCCAGCAGCTACCAAGTCCTCTCCTACAATGAGCAGTTCTTC CASSYQVLSYNEQFF
- few TRBJ2-1 TRBV18 TGTGCCAGCTCACCAACGACCCCGGCGGCCAATGAGCAGTTCTTC CASSPTTPAANEQFF
- - TRBJ2-3 TRBV27 TGTGCCAGCCGGTTGGGAGGCAGGGATACGCAGTATTTT CASRLGGRDTQYF
TRBD1 many TRBJ2-2 TRBV12-3/TRBV12-4 TGTGCCAGCAGTGTCGGACAGGGGGGGACCGGGGAGCTGTTTTTT CASSVGQGGTGELFF
TRBD1 many TRBJ1-2 TRBV6-1 TGTGCCAGCAGCGGCGCAGGGGGCAGATATGGCTACACCTTC CASSGAGGRYGYTF
- many TRBJ1-2 TRBV29-1 TGCAGCGTTGTAAGGGCGGACTATGGCTACACCTTC CSVVRADYGYTF
TRBD2 many TRBJ2-1 TRBV14 TGTGCCAGCAGCCATACTAGCGGGGGTGTTTACAATGAGCAGTTCTTC CASSHTSGGVYNEQFF
- - TRBJ2-2 TRBV9 TGTGCCAGCAGCGTAGCCAGGGCCGGGGAGCTGTTTTTT CASSVARAGELFF
- few TRBJ2-7 TRBV7-2 TGTGCCAGCAGTGAGGGGATTGGAGGCCCCACCTACGAGCAGTACTTC CASSEGIGGPTYEQYF
- many TRBJ1-2 TRBV29-1 TGCAGCGTTGAACCCGCCAGGGGCTATGGCTACACCTTC CSVEPARGYGYTF
- many TRBJ2-5 TRBV12-3/TRBV12-4 TGTGCCAGCAGGTCCGGCAGCGGTGGGGAGACCCAGTACTTC CASRSGSGGETQYF
- - TRBJ2-7 TRBV19 TGTGCCAGTAGTCCCGGGACCGATTCCTACGAGCAGTACTTC CASSPGTDSYEQYF
- - TRBJ2-1 TRBV4-1 TGCGCCAGCAGCCCGAATCAAGTGGTTAATGAGCAGTTCTTC CASSPNQVVNEQFF
- - TRBJ1-1 TRBV30 TGTGCCTGGAGTGTTGGGTCCTTATTGGTGGTCCTCGAAGCTTTCTTT CAWSVGSLLVVLEAFF
TRBD2 few TRBJ2-5 TRBV24-1 TGTGCCACCAGTGGTGCCGAGGGTAGCGGGGGGGCCCTAGGAGAGACCCAGTACTTC CATSGAEGSGGALGETQYF
TRBD1 many TRBJ2-7 TRBV4-2 TGTGCCAGCAGCCAAGAACTAGAGACAGGGGGCAACAACGAGCAGTACTTC CASSQELETGGNNEQYF
- many TRBJ2-7 TRBV7-9 TGTGCCAGCAGTCCGGGTTTTGGACTATTCTACGAGCAGTACTTC CASSPGFGLFYEQYF
- many TRBJ1-1 TRBV7-9 TGTGCCAGCAGCTTAGTGACAAACACTGAAGCTTTCTTT CASSLVTNTEAFF
- many TRBJ1-2 TRBV29-1 TGCAGCGTTGAAAGGGGGATGGGAGCCACAGGGGGCTACACCTTC CSVERGMGATGGYTF
TRBD1 few TRBJ1-1 TRBV5-1 TGCGCCAGCAGCTTCACCGGGACAGGGGGCACTGAAGCTTTCTTT CASSFTGTGGTEAFF
TRBD2 - TRBJ2-7 TRBV2 TGTGCCAGCAAAGCTCCGGGACTAGGGGGGAGGGAGTACTTC CASKAPGLGGREYF
TRBD2 many TRBJ2-1 TRBV2 TGTGCCAGCAGTGGACGGGGGGTTTCGCTCGATGAGCAGTTCTTC CASSGRGVSLDEQFF
TRBD1 - TRBJ1-1 TRBV7-9 TGTGCCAGCAGCTTAGGTGGGGACAGGGAAGCTTTCTTT CASSLGGDREAFF
- few TRBJ1-2 TRBV30 TGTGCCTGGAGTGCGTCAGGGGATGGCTACACCTTC CAWSASGDGYTF
- many TRBJ1-5 TRBV28 TGTGCCAGCAAACCGGGGAATCAGCCCCAGCATTTT CASKPGNQPQHF
- many TRBJ2-6 TRBV7-8 TGTGCCAGCAGTCGAAGCTCTGGGGCCAACGTCCTGACTTTC CASSRSSGANVLTF
TRBD1 few TRBJ2-5 TRBV29-1 TGCAGCGTTGAACGCGCAGGGGGAGAGACCCAGTACTTC CSVERAGGETQYF
- many TRBJ1-1 TRBV5-1 TGCGCCAGCAGCTTGGTATTATCTGGGAACACTGAAGCTTTCTTT CASSLVLSGNTEAFF
- many TRBJ2-7 TRBV7-2 TGTGCCAGCAGCTTACTAGGGCAGGGCTCCTACGAGCAGTACTTC CASSLLGQGSYEQYF
- many TRBJ1-6 TRBV6-1 TGTGCCAGCAGTAGCGGGGTAGGGGCCCTCCACTTT CASSSGVGALHF
- few TRBJ2-2 TRBV7-2 TGTGCCAGCGCGGACCAGAACACCGGGGAGCTGTTTTTT CASADQNTGELFF
- few TRBJ1-6 TRBV18 TGTGCCAGCTTCGCGAATTCCTATAATTCACCCCTCCACTTT CASFANSYNSPLHF
TRBD2 many TRBJ2-3 TRBV7-6 TGTGCCAGCAGCCTCAGGCGGACTAGCGTTACGCAGTATTTT CASSLRRTSVTQYF
- - TRBJ1-1 TRBV27 TGTGCCAGCAGTTTTGGCTTAGGGGGGACTGAAGCTTTCTTT CASSFGLGGTEAFF
- few TRBJ1-1 TRBV6-2/TRBV6-3 TGTGCCAGCCGCCCAAGGGGGGCGGTCACTGAAGCTTTCTTT CASRPRGAVTEAFF
- - TRBJ2-6 TRBV19 TGTGCCAGTAGTATAGATCTCGAGCCCGCCGGGGCCAACGTCCTGACTTTC CASSIDLEPAGANVLTF
- few TRBJ2-5 TRBV3-1 TGTGCCAGCAGCCAAGCGCGGCTGCAAGAGACCCAGTACTTC CASSQARLQETQYF
- few TRBJ1-6 TRBV4-2 TGTGCCAGCAGCCAAGATTTGGGGCCGTGGGCCCTCCACTTT CASSQDLGPWALHF
TRBD1 many TRBJ2-3 TRBV10-3 TGTGCCATCAGCTCCGGGACAGGAGGCACAGATACGCAGTATTTT CAISSGTGGTDTQYF
- - TRBJ1-1 TRBV6-6 TGTGCCAGCAGTTACTCATTGGAAAGCACTGAAGCTTTCTTT CASSYSLESTEAFF
TRBD1 few TRBJ1-5 TRBV27 TGTGCCAGCAGTCCAGGGGGCGAGAGCAATCAGCCCCAGCATTTT CASSPGGESNQPQHF
TRBD1 many TRBJ1-1 TRBV5-6 TGTGCCAGCAGCCTCGACAGGGGGTCTTGGGACACTGAAGCTTTCTTT CASSLDRGSWDTEAFF
- - TRBJ1-5 TRBV15 TGTGCCACCAGCAGAGATCGGTGGAGGGTAGGTTCCAATCAGCCCCAGCATTTT CATSRDRWRVGSNQPQHF
- few TRBJ2-5 TRBV12-3/TRBV12-4 TGTGCCAGCAGTTTAAAGGGGGAGACCCAGTACTTC CASSLKGETQYF
TRBD1 few TRBJ1-1 TRBV11-2 TGTGCCACCCGGGCGGACAGGGTCAGGGGGACTGAAGCTTTCTTT CATRADRVRGTEAFF
TRBD1 few TRBJ2-6 TRBV20-1 TGCAGTGCTAGAGATCGGGACAGCACCTCTGGGGCCAACGTCCTGACTTTC CSARDRDSTSGANVLTF
- few TRBJ1-6 TRBV2 TGTGCCAGCAGTGGGCCTTCTTATAATTCACCCCTCCACTTT CASSGPSYNSPLHF
- - TRBJ2-2 TRBV20-1 TGCAGTGCTGGTAAAACAGGGACCGGGGAGCTGTTTTTT CSAGKTGTGELFF
- many TRBJ1-3 TRBV7-2 TGTGCCAGCAGCTTAGATACGGGGGGAAGGAACACCATATATTTT CASSLDTGGRNTIYF
- many TRBJ1-2 TRBV2 TGTGCCAGCAGTCGGGGCCCCCTAACGGGATACACCTTC CASSRGPLTGYTF
- few TRBJ1-1 TRBV6-5 TGTGCCAGCAGCACCGACAAGAACACTGAAGCTTTCTTT CASSTDKNTEAFF
TRBD1 many TRBJ2-7 TRBV7-9 TGTGCCAGCAGCTTAGCTGACAGGGGGATAAACGAGCAGTACTTC CASSLADRGINEQYF
- - TRBJ1-1 TRBV5-1 TGCGCCAGCAGCAGCACACCTGACACGGCGGCCGGCGAAGCTTTCTTT CASSSTPDTAAGEAFF
- many TRBJ2-3 TRBV3-1 TGTGCCAGCACGGACTGGACCCAGGATACGCAGTATTTT CASTDWTQDTQYF
- few TRBJ1-4 TRBV5-1 TGCGCCAGCAGCTTGGGGGTTGAGGGTGAAAAACTGTTTTTT CASSLGVEGEKLFF
TRBD1 many TRBJ2-1 TRBV4-1 TGCGCCAGCAGACCCTCACCGGGACAGGGGGTAGAAAACTCCTACAATGAGCAGTTCTTC CASRPSPGQGVENSYNEQFF
TRBD2 many TRBJ2-3 TRBV12-3/TRBV12-4 TGTGCCAGCAGTTTTCTAGCGGGGATGACAGATACGCAGTATTTT CASSFLAGMTDTQYF
- - TRBJ2-3 TRBV29-1 TGCAGCGCCTCGAAGGGCACAGATACGCAGTATTTT CSASKGTDTQYF